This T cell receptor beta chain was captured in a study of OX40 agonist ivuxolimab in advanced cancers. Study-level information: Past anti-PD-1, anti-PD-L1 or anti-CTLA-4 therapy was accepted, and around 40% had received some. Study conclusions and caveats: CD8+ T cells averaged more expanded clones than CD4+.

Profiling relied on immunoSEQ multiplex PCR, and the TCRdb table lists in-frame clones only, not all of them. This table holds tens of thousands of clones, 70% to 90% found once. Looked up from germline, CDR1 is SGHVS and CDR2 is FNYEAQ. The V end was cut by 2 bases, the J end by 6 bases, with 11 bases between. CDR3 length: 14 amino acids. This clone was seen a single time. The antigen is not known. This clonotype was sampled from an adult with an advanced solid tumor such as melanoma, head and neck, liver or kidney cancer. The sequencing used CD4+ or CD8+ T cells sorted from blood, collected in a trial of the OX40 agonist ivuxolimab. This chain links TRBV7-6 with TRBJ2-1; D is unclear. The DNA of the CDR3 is TGTGCCAGCAGCTTAAACCCTAGGAGCAATGAGCAGTTCTTC. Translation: CASSLNPRSNEQFF.